The 32 T cell receptor beta chains reported below all come from one sample, sequenced in a study of OX40 agonist ivuxolimab in advanced cancers. Receptor libraries were prepared by the immunoSEQ multiplex PCR assay. The clones in this table, taken by TCRdb from immuneACCESS, are in-frame only. Not every clone is retained; where verified, under half of the shortfall comes from an unresolved V gene, and the cause of the rest is unknown. This sample holds tens of thousands of clones; about 85% were observed only once. Roughly 3.4% of the sample is in the top ten clones. Sequencing was performed on CD4+ or CD8+ T cells sorted from blood, taken in a trial of the OX40 agonist ivuxolimab. The receptor set was obtained from an adult with an advanced solid tumor such as melanoma, head and neck, liver or kidney cancer.

This clone counts as medium-sized. This chain connects TRBV28 to TRBJ1-5; D call uncertain. The V gene lost 4 bases and the J gene lost 4 bases, with 5 bases spanning the gap. The CDR3 has 12 amino acids. Germline V gives CDR1 MDHEN, CDR2 SYDVKM. In DNA, the CDR3 is TGTGCCAGCAGTTCTGAGAATCAGCCCCAGCATTTT. Translation: CASSSENQPQHF.

The CDR3 DNA sequence: TGTGCCAGCAGCCCCCCCCCGGGAGGGGGTGAGCAGTTCTTC. This gives the protein CASSPPPGGGEQFF. The V gene is TRBV11-2, the J gene TRBJ2-1; TRBD2 agrees at 8 bases. The germline gives CDR1 SGHAT, CDR2 FQNNGV. The CDR3 has 14 amino acids. Trimming at V came to 5 bases and at J to 9 bases, leaving 9 bases not matched to a gene.

The chain joins TRBV7-8 to TRBJ2-1, with no clear D. Germline V gene data show CDR1 as SGHVS and CDR2 as FQNEAQ. Trimming removed 7 bases from V and 8 bases from J, with 15 bases in between. The CDR3 consists of 13 residues. CDR3 sequence: CASISSSRYEQFF. CDR3 in DNA: TGTGCCAGCATCTCTAGTTCCAGGTATGAGCAGTTCTTC.

The V call is TRBV27, the J call TRBJ2-7; D is perhaps TRBD1 (5 bases). Deletions cut 6 bases from V and 3 bases from J, with 15 bases between. The CDR3 has 14 residues. Germline CDR1 MNHEY, CDR2 SMNVEV (reference sequence). The CDR3 protein is CASSRKLQGYEQYF. The CDR3 bases are TGTGCCAGCAGCCGAAAATTGCAGGGCTACGAGCAGTACTTC.

This clone is a singleton in its sample. The chain joins TRBV5-1 to TRBJ1-1; D ambiguous. This CDR3 is 14 amino acids long. Germline CDR1 SGHRS, CDR2 YFSETQ. With 0 bases removed from V and 1 base from J, the gap between germline ends came to 7 bases. This chain's CDR3 is CASSLVSENTEAFF. The CDR3 DNA sequence: TGCGCCAGCAGCTTGGTAAGTGAGAACACTGAAGCTTTCTTT.

V usage is TRBV12-5 and J usage is TRBJ2-5, with 9 bases fitting TRBD2. The J call may be in error: the DNA end matches TRBJ2-7 better. The germline CDR1 and CDR2 sequences are LGHNT and FRNRAP. This CDR3 has 14 residues. DNA of the CDR3: TGTGCTAGTGGTTTGCCTAGCGGGAATGTCGAGCAGTACTTC. Protein sequence: CASGLPSGNVEQYF.

CDR3 coding DNA: TGCGCCAGCAGCCAAGAATCGGGTACAACTAATGAAAAACTGTTTTTT. It specifies CASSQESGTTNEKLFF. The J gene is TRBJ1-4, the V gene TRBV4-1; no reliable D call. The CDR3 has 16 amino acids. Trimming removed 0 bases at V and 0 bases at J, with 8 bases between. Germline V gene data show CDR1 as MGHRA and CDR2 as YSYEKL.

The J gene is TRBJ2-3, the V gene TRBV2, with D possibly TRBD2 on 5 matching bases. Trimming stripped 8 bases from V and 5 bases from J, with 8 bases between. The germline gives CDR1 SNHLY, CDR2 FYNNEI. The CDR3 totals 11 residues. CDR3 protein: CASDRGDTQYF. The CDR3, as DNA: TGTGCCAGCGATCGGGGAGATACGCAGTATTTT.

This clone occurred once. The rearrangement uses TRBV7-9 and TRBJ1-2; 10 positions match TRBD1. After removal of 6 bases from V and 4 bases from J, the junction contained 8 bases not matched to a gene. The length of the CDR3 is 15 residues. Germline assignment: CDR1 SEHNR and CDR2 FQNEAQ (reference sequence). CDR3 region: CASRRDRGGGYGYTF. The CDR3 bases are TGTGCCAGCAGACGGGACAGGGGCGGGGGCTATGGCTACACCTTC.

The V call is TRBV6-1, the J call TRBJ1-5; D is undetermined. The length of the CDR3 is 14 residues. V lost 7 bases and J 5 bases, leaving 15 bases between the germline ends. The germline CDR1 and CDR2 sequences are MNHNS and SASEGT. This chain's CDR3 is CASTPLGSHQPQHF. Here the CDR3 DNA reads TGTGCCAGCACTCCTCTTGGGAGCCATCAGCCCCAGCATTTT.

The chain recombines TRBV2 with TRBJ2-4; D not certain. Per germline, CDR1 SNHLY and CDR2 FYNNEI. Trimming removed 4 bases at V and 1 base at J, with 20 bases between. This CDR3 has 18 amino acids. CDR3 bases: TGTGCCAGCAGTGTGTCTAGTTTGCCCTTCGGGGCCAAAAACATTCAGTACTTC. This codes for CASSVSSLPFGAKNIQYF.

This chain joins TRBV27 and TRBJ2-2, with 7 bases fitting TRBD2. CDR3 length: 16 amino acids. With V trimmed by 10 bases and J by 2 bases, 13 bases remained unmatched. CDR1 is MNHEY, CDR2 SMNVEV, per germline (reference sequence). The CDR3 loop reads CATGRGGTTNTGELFF. CDR3 in DNA: TGTGCCACCGGTAGGGGAGGGACGACCAACACCGGGGAGCTGTTTTTT.

The chain is built from TRBV5-1 and TRBJ2-7; D might be TRBD1 or TRBD2, each matching 5 bases. Germline values: CDR1 SGHRS, CDR2 YFSETQ. Trimming cost V 0 bases and J 4 bases, with 14 bases left between them. CDR3 length: 15 amino acids. Written as DNA, the CDR3 is TGCGCCAGCAGCTTGGCAGGGACCTACTCTTACGAGCAGTACTTC. Its translation: CASSLAGTYSYEQYF.

The chain uses TRBV6-6 and TRBJ1-2; a possible D gene is TRBD1 (6 bases). Between the trimmed V and J ends, which lost 2 bases and 8 bases, there was a span of 15 bases. CDR1 is MNHNY, CDR2 SVGAGI, per germline (reference sequence). This CDR3 is 14 amino acids long. The CDR3 reads CASSYNGAGEGYTF. The CDR3, as DNA: TGTGCCAGCAGTTACAATGGCGCAGGGGAAGGCTACACCTTC.

This chain connects TRBV5-8 to TRBJ2-7; 9 nucleotides match TRBD2. The V gene end was trimmed by 5 bases and the J gene end by 4 bases; junction bases not matched to a gene: 7. The CDR3 is 14 amino acids. Germline CDR1 reads SGHTS; CDR2 reads YDEGEE. The CDR3 here is CASSALAGRYEQYF. In nucleotides, the CDR3 is TGTGCCAGCAGTGCTCTAGCGGGACGATACGAGCAGTACTTC.

This sequence joins TRBV10-3 and TRBJ2-5; TRBD1 or TRBD2 may be the D gene (5 bases each). Germline CDR1 reads ENHRY; CDR2 reads SYGVKD. Trimming shortened V by 0 bases and J by 0 bases, and 5 bases separated the two germline ends. The CDR3 spans 14 residues. CDR3: CAISESGDQETQYF. As DNA, the CDR3 is TGTGCCATCAGTGAGTCGGGGGACCAAGAGACCCAGTACTTC.

The V call is TRBV30, the J call TRBJ1-5, with D uncertain. V was pared by 0 bases and J by 3 bases, with 9 bases between. This CDR3 region has 14 residues. Germline loops: CDR1 GTSNPN, CDR2 SVGIG (reference sequence). CDR3 DNA sequence: TGTGCCTGGAGTGTCTCGGTCATCAATCAGCCCCAGCATTTT. Residues: CAWSVSVINQPQHF.

This clone was observed once. The junction does not match germline at one end; this may be a read error. This chain joins TRBV4-1 and TRBJ1-2; TRBD1 matches 7 bases. Looked up from germline, CDR1 is MGHRA and CDR2 is YSYEKL. CDR3 length: 15 residues. CDR3 amino acids: CASSRPGQPNYGYTF. CDR3 bases: TGCGCCAGCAGCCGTCCGGGACAGCCTAATTATGGCTACACCTTC.

The chain employs TRBV29-1 and TRBJ2-2; 9 positions match TRBD1. The J segment lost 7 bases and the V segment lost 7 bases, leaving 16 bases of the junction unmatched. CDR3 length equals 16 residues. Germline CDR1 SQVTM, CDR2 ANQGSEA. DNA of the CDR3: TGCAGCGCGATAATGGACAGGGGAGGATTTGGCGGGGAGCTGTTTTTT. It is translated as CSAIMDRGGFGGELFF.

The V gene is TRBV5-4, the J gene TRBJ2-1; TRBD2 matches 13 bases. The germline CDR1 and CDR2 sequences are SGHNT and YYREEE (reference sequence). This CDR3 has 16 residues. V was pared by 0 bases and J by 8 bases, with 5 bases of the junction left unmatched. As DNA, the CDR3 is TGTGCCAGCAGCTTGGCCCGGACTAGCGGGAGCGATGAGCAGTTCTTC. It translates to CASSLARTSGSDEQFF.

CDR3 in amino acids: CASSSRVTGFYEQYF. Written as DNA, the CDR3 is TGTGCCAGCAGCTCCAGGGTGACAGGGTTCTACGAGCAGTACTTC. V and J are TRBV11-3 and TRBJ2-7; 7 bases agree with TRBD1. The ends lost 4 bases at V and 3 bases at J; junction bases unmatched: 9. The CDR3 spans 15 residues. Germline V gives CDR1 SGHNT, CDR2 YENEEA.

This rearrangement joins TRBV7-3 to TRBJ2-7; TRBD2 matches at 10 bases. The junction had 6 bases not matched to a gene; V was cut back by 2 bases and J by 5 bases. The CDR3 consists of 15 residues. From germline, CDR1 is SGHTA and CDR2 FQGTGA. The CDR3 loop reads CASSLLAGGSDEQYF. As DNA, the CDR3 is TGTGCCAGCAGCTTATTAGCGGGGGGCAGTGACGAGCAGTACTTC.

Only a few counts were recorded for this clone. This chain connects TRBV5-6 to TRBJ2-6; D is perhaps TRBD1 or TRBD2 (5 bases each). V was clipped by 4 bases and J by 0 bases, with 17 bases between them. CDR3 length: 18 amino acids. The V gene's germline CDR1 is SGHDT and CDR2 YYEEEE. For the CDR3, the DNA is TGTGCCAGCAGCCCTCTCGGGGCTCTCGACTCTGGGGCCAACGTCCTGACTTTC. This codes for CASSPLGALDSGANVLTF.

The V gene is TRBV5-1, the J gene TRBJ1-2; D uncertain. The CDR3 is made up of 13 amino acids. Per germline, CDR1 SGHRS and CDR2 YFSETQ. V was shortened by 1 base and J by 2 bases, with 6 bases between the two germline ends. The CDR3 DNA sequence: TGCGCCAGCAGCTTGACAGACAACTATGGCTACACCTTC. It encodes CASSLTDNYGYTF.

The rearrangement links TRBV7-2 to TRBJ2-3; 9 bases map to TRBD2. The CDR3 loop spans 14 amino acids. Germline V gene data show CDR1 as SGHTA and CDR2 as FQGNSA. V lost 3 bases, J lost 6 bases, and 4 bases stayed unmatched. CDR3 amino acids: CASSFSGRLDTQYF. CDR3 nucleotide sequence: TGTGCCAGCAGCTTTAGCGGGAGATTGGATACGCAGTATTTT.

V usage is TRBV28 and J usage is TRBJ1-1; no clear D. Germline V gene sequence: CDR1 MDHEN, CDR2 SYDVKM. This CDR3 spans 11 amino acids. Trimming shortened V by 8 bases and J by 1 base, and 5 bases separated the two germline ends. CDR3 DNA sequence: TGTGCCAGCGAGTCGAACACTGAAGCTTTCTTT. Protein product: CASESNTEAFF.

This chain links TRBV6-5 with TRBJ2-2; TRBD1 is a possible D gene (5 bases). Germline V gene lookup returns CDR1 MNHEY and CDR2 SVGAGI. The CDR3 length is 14 residues. V was cut by 2 bases and J by 6 bases, with 10 bases left in between. CDR3 coding DNA: TGTGCCAGCAGTTACGCAGGGTTCGCCGGGGAGCTGTTTTTT. Encoded protein: CASSYAGFAGELFF.

This CDR3 is CASSQGSYRTFF. CDR3 nucleotide sequence: TGCGCCAGCAGCCAGGGTTCATATAGGACTTTCTTT. The chain is built from TRBV4-3 and TRBJ1-1; D not certain. The ends were cut back, 3 bases at V and 12 bases at J, with 14 bases in the middle. The CDR3 covers 12 residues. The germline V gene has CDR1 LGHNA and CDR2 YSLEER.

The J gene is TRBJ2-3, the V gene TRBV10-3, with TRBD2 as a possible D gene (6 bases). The CDR3 runs 14 residues. Trimming pared 3 bases from V and 6 bases from J, leaving 13 bases between. The germline gives CDR1 ENHRY, CDR2 SYGVKD. CDR3: CAISELLATDTQYF. The CDR3, as DNA: TGTGCCATCAGTGAATTGCTAGCGACGGATACGCAGTATTTT.

This clone was detected once. V is TRBV27 and J is TRBJ1-2; D unclear. Germline V lookup: CDR1 MNHEY, CDR2 SMNVEV (reference sequence). The CDR3 is 15 residues long. V gave up 3 bases and J gave up 0 bases, with 11 bases separating them. The CDR3 DNA reads as TGTGCCAGCAGTTTCGGGCCGAAAGCTAACTATGGCTACACCTTC. Translating it yields CASSFGPKANYGYTF.

The CDR3 DNA follows: TGTGCCTGGAGTTTGCGGGGGGTAACGTCCGGGGAGCTGTTTTTT. This sequence encodes CAWSLRGVTSGELFF. The V call is TRBV30, the J call TRBJ2-2; TRBD2 matches 8 bases. This CDR3 is built from 15 residues. Trimming cost V 2 bases and J 6 bases; bases outside gene matches: 8. Germline CDR1 and CDR2: GTSNPN and SVGIG (reference sequence).

J is TRBJ2-3 and V is TRBV7-6; tentatively, D is TRBD1 (5 bases). Deletions cut 5 bases from V and 5 bases from J, with 20 bases between. The germline V gene encodes CDR1 SGHVS and CDR2 FNYEAQ. This CDR3 is 16 amino acids long. The CDR3, as DNA: TGTGCCAGCAGCGCGATAGGAAGGGGCGGCGGAGATACGCAGTATTTT. It yields the protein CASSAIGRGGGDTQYF.